This T cell receptor (beta chain) stems from a study of response to subunit inactivated influenza vaccine. Each CDR3 protein is one row after TCRdb ran MiXCR on the RT-PCR reads. This table has 600,000 to 850,000 distinct CDR3 sequences, approximately 14% appearing once. The CDR3 is 15 amino acids. V was shortened by 0 bases and J by 4 bases, with 9 bases between the two germline ends. Germline V gene sequence: CDR1 MNHNS, CDR2 SASEGT. A remark on this clonotype: Its antigen is unidentified.

General study points: After each seasonal influenza vaccination, few new T cells are recruited, the authors suggested.

Sample: PBMCs from blood, taken less than 15 days before vaccination. J is TRBJ2-2 and V is TRBV6-1; D is unresolved. This TCR derives from a man aged 50 or older who received an inactivated influenza vaccine. The CDR3 coding sequence is TGTGCCAGCAGTGAAGCGTCGGCCCCCACCGGGGAGCTGTTTTTT. Translating gives CASSEASAPTGELFF.